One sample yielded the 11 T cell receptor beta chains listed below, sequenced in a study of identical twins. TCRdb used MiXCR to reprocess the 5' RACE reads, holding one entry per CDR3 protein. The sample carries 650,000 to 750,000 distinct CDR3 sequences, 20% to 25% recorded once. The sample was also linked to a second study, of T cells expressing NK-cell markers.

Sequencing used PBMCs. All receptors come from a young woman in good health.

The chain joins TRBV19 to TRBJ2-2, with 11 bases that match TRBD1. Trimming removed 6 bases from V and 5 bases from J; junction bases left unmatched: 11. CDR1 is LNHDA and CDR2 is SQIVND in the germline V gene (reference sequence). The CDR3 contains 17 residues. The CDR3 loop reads CASRAREDRGRTGELFF. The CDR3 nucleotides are TGTGCCAGTAGAGCCCGGGAGGACAGGGGGCGAACCGGGGAGCTGTTTTTT.

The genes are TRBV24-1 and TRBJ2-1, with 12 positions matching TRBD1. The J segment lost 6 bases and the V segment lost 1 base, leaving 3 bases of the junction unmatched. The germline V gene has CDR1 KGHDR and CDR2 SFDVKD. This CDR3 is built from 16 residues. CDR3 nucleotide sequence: TGTGCCACCAGTGATTTTCGGGACAGGGGGCTCAATGAGCAGTTCTTC. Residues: CATSDFRDRGLNEQFF.

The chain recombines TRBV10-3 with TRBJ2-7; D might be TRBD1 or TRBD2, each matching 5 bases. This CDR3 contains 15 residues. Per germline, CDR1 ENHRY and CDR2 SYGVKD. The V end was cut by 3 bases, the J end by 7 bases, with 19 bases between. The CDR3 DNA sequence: TGTGCCATCAGTGAAACGGACAAGGGGACCGGAGAGCAGTACTTC. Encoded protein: CAISETDKGTGEQYF.

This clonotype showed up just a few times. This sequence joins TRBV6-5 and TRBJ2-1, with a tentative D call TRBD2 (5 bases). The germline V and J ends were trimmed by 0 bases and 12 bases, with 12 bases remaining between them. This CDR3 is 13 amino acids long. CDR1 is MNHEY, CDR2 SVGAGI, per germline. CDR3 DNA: TGTGCCAGCAGTTACTCGAACAAGGACTGGCAGTTCTTC. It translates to CASSYSNKDWQFF.

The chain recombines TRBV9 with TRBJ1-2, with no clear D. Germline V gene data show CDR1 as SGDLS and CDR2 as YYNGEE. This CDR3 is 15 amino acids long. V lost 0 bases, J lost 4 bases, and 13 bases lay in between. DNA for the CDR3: TGTGCCAGCAGCGTAGTTGAGGCCGCCCTCTATGGCTACACCTTC. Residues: CASSVVEAALYGYTF.

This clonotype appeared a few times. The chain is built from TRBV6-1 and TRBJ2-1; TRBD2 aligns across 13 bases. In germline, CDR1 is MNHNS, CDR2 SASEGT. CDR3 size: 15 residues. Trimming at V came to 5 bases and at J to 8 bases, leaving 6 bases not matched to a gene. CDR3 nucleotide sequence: TGTGCCAGCAGTCCCCGGACTAGCGGGAGCGATGAGCAGTTCTTC. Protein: CASSPRTSGSDEQFF.

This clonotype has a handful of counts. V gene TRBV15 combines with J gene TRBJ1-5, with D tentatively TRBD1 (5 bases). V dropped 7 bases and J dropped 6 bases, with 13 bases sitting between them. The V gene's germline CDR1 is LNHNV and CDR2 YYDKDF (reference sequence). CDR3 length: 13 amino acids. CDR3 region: CATTRDRGQPQHF. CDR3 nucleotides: TGTGCCACCACCAGGGATAGGGGTCAGCCCCAGCATTTT.

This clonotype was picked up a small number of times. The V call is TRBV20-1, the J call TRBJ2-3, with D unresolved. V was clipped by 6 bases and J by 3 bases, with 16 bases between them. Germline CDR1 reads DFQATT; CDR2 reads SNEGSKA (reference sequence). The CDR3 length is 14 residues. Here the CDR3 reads CSASRNQRTDTQYF. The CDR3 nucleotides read TGCAGTGCCTCTAGGAACCAACGGACAGATACGCAGTATTTT.

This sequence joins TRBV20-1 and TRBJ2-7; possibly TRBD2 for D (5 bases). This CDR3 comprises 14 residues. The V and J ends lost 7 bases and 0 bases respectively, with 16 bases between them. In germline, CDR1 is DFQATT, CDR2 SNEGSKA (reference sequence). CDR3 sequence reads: CSVDLSGSSYEQYF. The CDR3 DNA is TGCAGTGTCGATTTATCGGGAAGCTCCTACGAGCAGTACTTC.

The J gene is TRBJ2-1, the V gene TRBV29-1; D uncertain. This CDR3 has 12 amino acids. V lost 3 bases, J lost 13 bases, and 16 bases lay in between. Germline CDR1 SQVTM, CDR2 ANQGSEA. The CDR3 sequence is CSVEGIVPFQFF. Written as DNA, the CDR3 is TGCAGCGTTGAGGGGATAGTCCCGTTTCAGTTCTTC.

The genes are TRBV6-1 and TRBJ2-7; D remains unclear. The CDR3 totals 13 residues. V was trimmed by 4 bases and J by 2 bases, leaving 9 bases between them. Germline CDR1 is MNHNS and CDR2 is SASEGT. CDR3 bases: TGTGCCAGCAGTGTTACGCCTACCTACGAGCAGTACTTC. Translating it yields CASSVTPTYEQYF.